The next 15 T cell receptor beta chains were all read from a single sample in a study of regulatory T cells in long-lasting Graves disease. HTBI primers from iRepertoire and Arm-PCR of CDR3 regions yielded the TCR beta libraries. TCRdb itself ran the multiplex PCR reads through MiXCR, one entry per CDR3 protein. The sample contains approximately 480,000 distinct CDR3 sequences, around 15% of which appear only once. The time point denotes: newly diagnosed GD, antithyroid drugs for less than 3 months. Isolated PBMC RNA provided the starting material for the TCR library. The sample was also linked to a second study, of T cells in Graves' hyperthyroidism and ophthalmopathy.

Specimen: peripheral blood mononuclear cells (PBMCs), collected at new diagnosis, from a patient treated with antithyroid drugs. The receptors derive from a man aged 35-49 years with Graves disease.

This clonotype was seen many times. CDR3 residues: CASSLGTSETQYF. DNA of the CDR3: TGTGCCAGCAGCCTCGGGACCTCAGAGACCCAGTACTTC. The chain employs TRBV14 and TRBJ2-5; D may be TRBD1 or TRBD2 (5 bases each). V lost 4 bases, J lost 4 bases, and 10 bases lay in between. Per germline, CDR1 SGHDN and CDR2 FVKESK. The CDR3 spans 13 residues.

This chain connects TRBV13 to TRBJ2-7, with 13 nucleotides matching TRBD2. CDR1 PRHDT and CDR2 FYEKMQ come from the germline V gene (reference sequence). After removal of 4 bases from V and 4 bases from J, the junction contained 10 bases not matched to a gene. The CDR3 is 17 amino acids. CDR3 bases: TGTGCCAGCAGCTCGACTAGCGGGAGGTACGGGCGGTACGAGCAGTACTTC. Its protein product is CASSSTSGRYGRYEQYF.

This clonotype was detected ten times or more. The CDR3 region has the DNA TGTGCCATCAGGGGAAGATCAGGACAGGGTGGCACAGATACGCAGTATTTT. It codes for CAIRGRSGQGGTDTQYF. The chain carries TRBV10-3 and TRBJ2-3; 8 bases are shared with TRBD1. V shed 6 bases and J 1 base; nucleotides not matched to a gene: 12. The germline gives CDR1 ENHRY, CDR2 SYGVKD. The CDR3 has 17 amino acids.

This clonotype has at least ten counts. This rearrangement joins TRBV19 to TRBJ2-7, with 7 positions matching TRBD1. Germline V CDR1 and CDR2: LNHDA, SQIVND (reference sequence). V shed 3 bases, J shed 6 bases, and the junction held 14 bases outside the gene matches. The CDR3 runs 16 residues. The DNA for the CDR3 is TGTGCCAGTAGTATCACCCCCCCGGGACAGCCAGGCGAGCAGTACTTC. Translating gives CASSITPPGQPGEQYF.

This clonotype has a handful of counts. V is TRBV5-1 and J is TRBJ2-2; 7 positions match TRBD2. The CDR3 loop spans 15 amino acids. J was trimmed by 2 bases and V by 6 bases; bases with no gene match: 7. The germline V gene encodes CDR1 SGHRS and CDR2 YFSETQ. CDR3: CASKSSGENTGELFF. The CDR3 DNA sequence: TGCGCCAGCAAGTCGAGCGGGGAAAACACCGGGGAGCTGTTTTTT. Full variable domain (outside the CDR3, taken from reference TRBV5-1 and TRBJ2-2): KAGVTQTPRYLIKTRGQQVTLSCSPISGHRSVSWYQQTPGQGLQFLFEYFSETQRNKGNFPGRFSGRQFSNSRSEMNVSTLELGDSALYLCASKSSGENTGELFFGEGSRLTVL.

This clonotype occurred many times. The genes are TRBV7-2 and TRBJ1-1; no definite D call. The germline V gene has CDR1 SGHTA and CDR2 FQGNSA. This CDR3 region has 13 residues. The V gene lost 4 bases and the J gene lost 4 bases, with 10 bases spanning the gap. The CDR3 sequence: CASSSRVPTEAFF. In DNA form, the CDR3 reads TGTGCCAGCAGCTCTAGAGTCCCCACTGAAGCTTTCTTT.

This clonotype has more than one count but fewer than ten. A clone one base away is much larger, so this may be a read error. The chain uses TRBV3-1 and TRBJ2-2; D is undetermined. CDR3 size: 14 residues. Trimming left V 1 base short and J 4 bases short, with 7 bases between. Germline CDR1 is LGHDT and CDR2 is YNNKEL (reference sequence). CDR3 sequence reads: CASSQGTSTGELFF. DNA for the CDR3: TGTGCCAGCAGCCAAGGAACAAGCACCGGGGAGCTGTTTTTT.

This clonotype has a count of ten or more. The chain is built from TRBV28 and TRBJ2-6, with D maybe TRBD1 (5 bases). The CDR3 sequence is 16 residues long. Germline V lookup: CDR1 MDHEN, CDR2 SYDVKM. Trimming cost V 6 bases and J 2 bases, with 14 bases left between them. The CDR3 DNA reads TGTGCCAGCAGCCACGGACAAATCACTGGGGCCAACGTCCTGACTTTC. It translates to CASSHGQITGANVLTF. Using reference TRBV28 and TRBJ2-6 for the parts outside the CDR3, the full variable domain is DVKVTQSSRYLVKRTGEKVFLECVQDMDHENMFWYRQDPGLGLRLIYFSYDVKMKEKGDIPEGYSVSREKKERFSLILESASTNQTSMYLCASSHGQITGANVLTFGAGSRLTVL.

In this sample, this clonotype turned up once. This chain uses TRBV2 with TRBJ2-1; 12 bases align to TRBD2. J lost 7 bases, V lost 6 bases, and 7 bases had no gene match. The CDR3 is 15 amino acids. Germline lookup yields CDR1 SNHLY and CDR2 FYNNEI. As DNA, the CDR3 is TGTGCCAGCAGAGATCTAGCGGGAGGGCCAAATGAGCAGTTCTTC. This encodes CASRDLAGGPNEQFF.

This clonotype was recorded many times. This chain uses TRBV3-1 with TRBJ1-1; the match to TRBD1 covers 9 bases. Germline CDR1 is LGHDT and CDR2 is YNNKEL (reference sequence). The junction had 8 bases not matched to a gene; V was cut back by 5 bases and J by 1 base. The CDR3 runs 16 residues. CDR3 residues: CASSTRAGQGNTEAFF. In nucleotides, the CDR3 is TGTGCCAGCAGCACTCGAGCGGGACAGGGGAACACTGAAGCTTTCTTT.

V is TRBV20-1 and J is TRBJ2-5, with unresolved D. V gave up 6 bases and J gave up 3 bases, with 20 bases separating them. This CDR3 spans 15 amino acids. Germline CDR1 DFQATT, CDR2 SNEGSKA (reference sequence). The CDR3 coding sequence is TGCAGTGCCCAGCAGGATGATACCTTAGAAGAGACCCAGTACTTC. Encoded protein: CSAQQDDTLEETQYF.

This clonotype was detected many times. The chain employs TRBV6-1 and TRBJ2-7; 14 nucleotides match TRBD2. V trimming: 3 bases; J trimming: 5 bases; junction bases outside the gene matches: 3. The CDR3 is 15 residues long. The germline V gene has CDR1 MNHNS and CDR2 SASEGT. CDR3 DNA sequence: TGTGCCAGCAGTGAGACTAGCGGGAGGGCCCACGAGCAGTACTTC. Encoded protein: CASSETSGRAHEQYF.

This clonotype was recorded many times. This chain joins TRBV3-1 and TRBJ1-5; D not certain. The germline gives CDR1 LGHDT, CDR2 YNNKEL (reference sequence). V gave up 3 bases and J gave up 3 bases, with 6 bases separating them. This CDR3 is 13 amino acids long. CDR3 protein: CASSQAINQPQHF. Written as DNA, the CDR3 is TGTGCCAGCAGCCAGGCAATCAATCAGCCCCAGCATTTT. The full variable domain, completed using reference TRBV3-1 and TRBJ1-5, is DTAVSQTPKYLVTQMGNDKSIKCEQNLGHDTMYWYKQDSKKFLKIMFSYNNKELIINETVPNRFSPKSPDKAHLNLHINSLELGDSAVYFCASSQAINQPQHFGDGTRLSIL.

This clonotype was detected ten times or more. The rearrangement joins TRBV20-1 to TRBJ1-1; D perhaps matches TRBD1 (5 bases). The CDR3 extends over 12 amino acids. Germline CDR1 and CDR2: DFQATT and SNEGSKA (reference sequence). The CDR3 loop is CRVRRDSTEAFF. In DNA, the CDR3 is TGCAGGGTTCGCAGGGATAGCACTGAAGCTTTCTTT.

The rearrangement joins TRBV6-1 to TRBJ1-3; D call uncertain. Trimming took 0 bases from V and 8 from J, leaving 11 bases between them. Germline V CDR1 and CDR2: MNHNS, SASEGT. The CDR3 runs to 14 residues. CDR3 loop: CASSEARSLDTIYF. The CDR3 DNA reads as TGTGCCAGCAGTGAAGCGCGGTCACTAGACACCATATATTTT.